This T cell receptor (beta chain) emerged from a study of T cell responses to AZD1222 COVID-19 vaccine. Study-wide points: Within unmutated variant regions lay the reported targets of nearly half of spike-specific TCRs. The CD4 TCRs associated with vaccination extended across spike and predominated at 160-218 and 743-854.

As concerns this clone: Its antigen is as yet unknown.

From germline, CDR1 is LNHDA and CDR2 SQIVND (reference sequence). This CDR3 is 19 amino acids long. V lost 6 bases and J 0 bases, leaving 23 bases between the germline ends. Clones were read by immunoSEQ multiplex PCR, and TCRdb kept only the in-frame ones, dropping some. The table includes around 160,000 clones, about 93% detected once. V gene TRBV19 combines with J gene TRBJ2-2; the D gene is possibly TRBD1 (6 bases). The origin of this receptor is an adult in good health. The source material was peripheral blood, sampled on day 0 of AZD1222 vaccination. In DNA form, the CDR3 reads TGTGCCAGTAGCTACGGACAGTACCTAAGGTTCGCGAACACCGGGGAGCTGTTTTTT. Protein: CASSYGQYLRFANTGELFF.